The 27 T cell receptor beta chains below come from one sample, sequenced in a study of T-cell memory formation after mild COVID-19 (dated by TCRdb to the early 2020s). The library was obtained by 5' RACE. TCRdb records Illumina NovaSeq 6000 as the sequencer. In TCRdb, the public reads were trimmed at Q25 with fastp and aligned with MiXCR, with productive beta chains retained. Records with the same CDR3 protein are collapsed into one entry carrying the most frequent genes and DNA. The sample table shows fewer than 250,000 distinct CDR3 sequences, and about a sixth are seen once. 2.4% of the sample rests with the top ten. Sequenced material: PBMCs or a T cell subset sorted from them (not recorded which). These receptors were taken from an adult woman who had mild COVID-19 (a few samples of this study predate the infection). The sample titles of this study are shuffled in the database, so cell type and time point are left out; the donor was told from shared clones.

This clonotype appeared a few times. V and J are TRBV5-4 and TRBJ2-3; D possibly matches TRBD1 or TRBD2 (5 bases each). Trimming shortened V by 2 bases and J by 6 bases, and 19 bases separated the two germline ends. This CDR3 spans 16 amino acids. From germline, CDR1 is SGHNT and CDR2 YYREEE (reference sequence). The CDR3 DNA sequence: TGTGCCAGCAGCTTACCTCTCTCCGGGGCCGGGGATACGCAGTATTTT. Encoded protein: CASSLPLSGAGDTQYF.

In its sample, this clonotype was seen many times. The V call is TRBV7-3, the J call TRBJ1-2, with TRBD1 matching 7 bases. Per germline, CDR1 SGHTA and CDR2 FQGTGA. Trimming cost V 5 bases and J 4 bases; bases outside gene matches: 4. The CDR3 totals 13 residues. The CDR3 spells CASSRGGGYGYTF. CDR3 nucleotides: TGTGCCAGCAGCCGAGGGGGCGGCTATGGCTACACCTTC.

There are a few counts of this clonotype. This chain uses TRBV9 with TRBJ2-3; 8 bases match TRBD2. Germline values: CDR1 SGDLS, CDR2 YYNGEE. CDR3 length equals 13 residues. With 0 bases clipped from V and 6 bases from J, the junction kept 0 bases outside the gene matches. CDR3 DNA: TGTGCCAGCAGCGTAGGACTAGCGGATACGCAGTATTTT. This codes for CASSVGLADTQYF. The complete variable domain, with remaining parts taken from reference TRBV9 and TRBJ2-3, reads DSGVTQTPKHLITATGQRVTLRCSPRSGDLSVYWYQQSLDQGLQFLIQYYNGEERAKGNILERFSAQQFPDLHSELNLSSLELGDSALYFCASSVGLADTQYFGPGTRLTVL.

This chain uses TRBV6-2 or TRBV6-3 with TRBJ2-2; maybe TRBD2 (5 bases). The CDR3 extends over 17 amino acids. Trimming pared 6 bases from V and 2 bases from J, leaving 19 bases between. Germline V gene sequence: CDR1 MNHEY, CDR2 SVGEGT. CDR3 DNA sequence: TGTGCCAGCAGAGTTAGTCCCCAGCGGAAAAACACCGGGGAGCTGTTTTTT. It translates to CASRVSPQRKNTGELFF.

This clonotype was observed a handful of times. V gene TRBV20-1 combines with J gene TRBJ2-7, with 8 bases that match TRBD1. The ends lost 3 bases at V and 0 bases at J; junction bases unmatched: 10. The CDR3 runs to 16 residues. Germline V CDR1 and CDR2: DFQATT, SNEGSKA (reference sequence). The CDR3 here is CSASEQYRGTSYEQYF. The CDR3 coding sequence is TGCAGTGCTAGTGAACAGTACAGGGGGACCTCCTACGAGCAGTACTTC.

This clonotype was detected ten times or more. CDR3 bases: TGTGCCAGCAGCCCCAGTAGGACAGGGGGCTTATCGAAAAGCTACGAGCAGTACTTC. Encoded protein: CASSPSRTGGLSKSYEQYF. The V gene is TRBV13, the J gene TRBJ2-7; 11 bases match TRBD1. The CDR3 is 19 residues long. Germline V lookup: CDR1 PRHDT, CDR2 FYEKMQ (reference sequence). Unmatched junction bases numbered 18, after V lost 5 bases and J lost 3 bases. Combining the CDR3 with reference TRBV13 and TRBJ2-7 gives the whole variable domain AAGVIQSPRHLIKEKRETATLKCYPIPRHDTVYWYQQGPGQDPQFLISFYEKMQSDKGSIPDRFSAQQFSDYHSELNMSSLELGDSALYFCASSPSRTGGLSKSYEQYFGPGTRLTVT.

V and J are TRBV12-3 or TRBV12-4 and TRBJ1-1, with 10 bases lining up with TRBD1. After removal of 5 bases from V and 5 bases from J, the junction contained 11 bases not matched to a gene. The CDR3 length is 16 residues. CDR3 DNA: TGTGCCAGCAGTAGTAGAGGGACAGGGGTAGGAACTGAAGCTTTCTTT. Its translation is CASSSRGTGVGTEAFF.

This clonotype showed up just a few times. CDR3 bases: TGTGCCAGCAGCGTAGATGGGGGCGCGGGGTATGGCTACACCTTC. Amino acids: CASSVDGGAGYGYTF. The rearrangement uses TRBV9 and TRBJ1-2; the D gene is possibly TRBD1 (6 bases). The V end lost 0 bases, the J end lost 5 bases, and 14 bases lay between the germline ends. Germline lookup yields CDR1 SGDLS and CDR2 YYNGEE. There are 15 residues in the CDR3.

This clonotype showed up just a few times. The chain has TRBV2 and TRBJ2-1; D is possibly TRBD1 or TRBD2 (6 bases each). The CDR3 consists of 15 residues. V was pared by 10 bases and J by 5 bases, with 21 bases between. Germline CDR1 is SNHLY and CDR2 is FYNNEI. The CDR3 is CATGGLLAFDNEQFF. The CDR3 region has the DNA TGTGCCACCGGGGGCCTGCTAGCCTTCGACAATGAGCAGTTCTTC.

This clonotype has more than one count but fewer than ten. This chain uses TRBV12-3 or TRBV12-4 with TRBJ2-2; TRBD2 might be the D (5 bases). V gave up 6 bases and J gave up 6 bases, with 20 bases separating them. The CDR3 runs 16 residues. The CDR3 coding sequence is TGTGCCAGCAGATTCCAGGCGCTAGCCGGGCCCGGGGAGCTGTTTTTT. Amino acids: CASRFQALAGPGELFF.

The chain links TRBV5-1 to TRBJ1-5, with 10 bases lining up with TRBD1. The CDR3 has 15 amino acids. Germline CDR1 and CDR2: SGHRS and YFSETQ. The junction had 5 bases not matched to a gene; V was cut back by 4 bases and J by 4 bases. The CDR3 here is CASSRTGGKNQPQHF. The CDR3 region has the DNA TGCGCCAGCAGCCGGACAGGGGGAAAAAATCAGCCCCAGCATTTT.

This clonotype was seen only a few times. V is TRBV12-3 or TRBV12-4 and J is TRBJ2-1, with 8 bases fitting TRBD2. Trimming at V came to 1 base and at J to 4 bases, leaving 3 bases not matched to a gene. The CDR3 runs 15 residues. CDR3 nucleotides: TGTGCCAGCAGTTTAGGGACTAGCCAGTACAATGAGCAGTTCTTC. Translating gives CASSLGTSQYNEQFF.

This clonotype was picked up a small number of times. This rearrangement joins TRBV12-3 or TRBV12-4 to TRBJ2-7; 12 nucleotides match TRBD2. CDR3 size: 19 residues. After removal of 3 bases from V and 0 bases from J, the junction contained 12 bases not matched to a gene. CDR3 loop: CASSFYAASSGGDSYEQYF. The CDR3 DNA reads as TGTGCCAGCAGTTTTTACGCGGCTTCTAGCGGGGGGGACTCCTACGAGCAGTACTTC.

This clonotype was seen a handful of times. The V and J genes are TRBV2 and TRBJ2-3; 13 bases align to TRBD2. CDR1 and CDR2 (germline): SNHLY, FYNNEI. With 4 bases clipped from V and 7 bases from J, the junction kept 11 bases outside the gene matches. This CDR3 is built from 17 residues. The CDR3 loop reads CASSGRTSGSYRYTQYF. The CDR3 nucleotides read TGTGCCAGCAGTGGCCGGACTAGCGGGAGTTACCGGTATACGCAGTATTTT. The full variable domain, its missing parts supplied by reference TRBV2 and TRBJ2-3, is EPEVTQTPSHQVTQMGQEVILRCVPISNHLYFYWYRQILGQKVEFLVSFYNNEISEKSEIFDDQFSVERPDGSNFTLKIRSTKLEDSAMYFCASSGRTSGSYRYTQYFGPGTRLTVL.

This clonotype has just a few counts. The chain couples TRBV12-3 or TRBV12-4 to TRBJ1-5; 8 bases are a match to TRBD1. The CDR3 loop spans 13 amino acids. V was pared by 3 bases and J by 7 bases, with 2 bases of the junction left unmatched. The CDR3 DNA is TGTGCCAGCAGTTTGGGACAGGCCCAGCCCCAGCATTTT. Its translation is CASSLGQAQPQHF.

This sequence joins TRBV20-1 and TRBJ1-5; 9 bases align to TRBD1. The germline V gene encodes CDR1 DFQATT and CDR2 SNEGSKA (reference sequence). CDR3 length equals 15 residues. Trimming cost V 3 bases and J 2 bases; bases outside gene matches: 5. The CDR3 nucleotides are TGCAGTGCTAGGGAGACAGGGGGAGGCAATCAGCCCCAGCATTTT. Amino acid sequence: CSARETGGGNQPQHF.

The table lists this clonotype with a few counts. The chain couples TRBV12-3 or TRBV12-4 to TRBJ2-3; no clear D gene. This CDR3 region has 13 residues. V gave up 2 bases and J gave up 5 bases, with 8 bases separating them. The CDR3 DNA is TGTGCCAGCAGTTTACTGCAACTAGATACGCAGTATTTT. Protein: CASSLLQLDTQYF.

In its sample, this clonotype was seen a few times. The rearrangement uses TRBV5-1 and TRBJ2-5, with 8 positions matching TRBD1. Germline trimming cut 0 bases from V and 5 bases from J; bases unmatched to any gene: 15. The length of the CDR3 is 18 residues. Germline-derived CDR1 and CDR2 are SGHRS and YFSETQ. The CDR3 is CASSLVVGASGGEETQYF. The CDR3 nucleotides are TGCGCCAGCAGCTTGGTGGTTGGCGCGTCAGGGGGCGAGGAGACCCAGTACTTC.

At least ten counts were recorded for this clonotype. This chain joins TRBV20-1 and TRBJ2-7; tentatively, D is TRBD2 (6 bases). Per the germline V gene, CDR1 is DFQATT and CDR2 is SNEGSKA (reference sequence). Trimming shortened V by 5 bases and J by 7 bases, and 21 bases separated the two germline ends. This CDR3 spans 14 amino acids. CDR3 DNA: TGCAGTGCTCAATACCGGGGCCCGGCGGGAGAGCAGTACTTC. This sequence encodes CSAQYRGPAGEQYF.

The chain is built from TRBV5-1 and TRBJ2-3; TRBD2 agrees at 7 bases. The CDR3 is 15 amino acids. Germline V lookup: CDR1 SGHRS, CDR2 YFSETQ. Trimming cost V 3 bases and J 4 bases; bases outside gene matches: 8. The CDR3 protein is CASSSGLVVPDTQYF. DNA of the CDR3: TGCGCCAGCAGCTCAGGACTAGTAGTGCCAGATACGCAGTATTTT.

This clonotype was seen repeatedly, ten times or more. The rearrangement joins TRBV30 to TRBJ1-1, with a tentative D call TRBD1 (5 bases). The length of the CDR3 is 14 residues. The germline gives CDR1 GTSNPN, CDR2 SVGIG (reference sequence). Between the trimmed V and J ends, which lost 1 base and 9 bases, there was a span of 18 bases. CDR3 loop: CAWSAYMGREKAFF. CDR3 sequence (DNA): TGTGCCTGGAGTGCCTACATGGGCAGGGAAAAAGCTTTCTTT.

This clonotype was seen only a few times. The chain links TRBV7-3 to TRBJ1-1; 7 nucleotides line up with TRBD1. Germline V CDR1 and CDR2: SGHTA, FQGTGA. This CDR3 contains 15 residues. J lost 0 bases, V lost 3 bases, and 4 bases had no gene match. The CDR3 region is CASSFAGQLNTEAFF. The CDR3 DNA reads as TGTGCCAGCAGCTTTGCGGGACAGCTGAACACTGAAGCTTTCTTT.

The chain employs TRBV29-1 and TRBJ2-7; D gene ambiguous. There are 11 residues in the CDR3. The germline gives CDR1 SQVTM, CDR2 ANQGSEA. V gave up 6 bases and J gave up 2 bases, with 8 bases separating them. CDR3 amino acids: CSVDGTYEQYF. CDR3 sequence (DNA): TGCAGCGTGGACGGCACCTACGAGCAGTACTTC.

This clonotype has more than one count but fewer than ten. V usage is TRBV18 and J usage is TRBJ2-7; D is uncertain. Between the trimmed V and J ends, which lost 3 bases and 7 bases, there was a span of 13 bases. Germline CDR1 and CDR2: KGHSH and LQKENI. This CDR3 is built from 13 residues. The CDR3 loop is CASSPSPVQEQYF. For the CDR3, the DNA is TGTGCCAGCTCACCCTCGCCGGTCCAAGAGCAGTACTTC.

This clonotype showed up just a few times. The gene calls are TRBV5-1 and TRBJ2-5, with 8 bases lining up with TRBD1. Germline assignment: CDR1 SGHRS and CDR2 YFSETQ. This CDR3 is 14 amino acids long. V lost 4 bases, J lost 4 bases, and 6 bases stayed unmatched. The DNA of the CDR3 is TGCGCCAGCAGCAACGGACAGGGAAGAGAGACCCAGTACTTC. It encodes CASSNGQGRETQYF.

This clonotype showed up just a few times. This chain links TRBV7-9 with TRBJ2-3; 12 bases are shared with TRBD2. Germline-derived CDR1 and CDR2 are SEHNR and FQNEAQ (reference sequence). J was trimmed by 1 base and V by 1 base; bases with no gene match: 3. The CDR3 is made up of 17 amino acids. This chain's CDR3 is CASSLGLAGVRTDTQYF. The CDR3 bases are TGTGCCAGCAGCTTAGGACTAGCGGGGGTTCGCACAGATACGCAGTATTTT.

This clonotype was seen many times. V and J are TRBV12-3 or TRBV12-4 and TRBJ1-2; D not resolved. The V end lost 3 bases, the J end lost 5 bases, and 13 bases lay between the germline ends. This CDR3 region has 14 residues. The CDR3 here is CASSLAGGYYGYTF. CDR3 bases: TGTGCCAGCAGTTTGGCGGGAGGTTATTATGGCTACACCTTC.